What follows are 15 T cell receptor beta chains derived from one specimen sequenced in a study of graft-versus-host responses after intestinal transplantation. For these TCRs, the target antigens are not known. TCRdb's table, derived via immunoSEQ multiplex PCR, lists solely in-frame clones and lacks some. This repertoire shows around 99,000 clones, 80% to 90% found once; its top ten account for over 0.6%. Sequenced here: unstimulated CD4+ T cells sorted from spleen or lymph node cells, sampled before transplant. These receptors all come from a human donor who was the organ donor for an intestinal transplant.

In its sample, this clone was seen once. CDR3 in DNA: TGCGCCAGCAGCCAAGATACCAGGTTTCAGGTCTACACCTTC. As protein: CASSQDTRFQVYTF. This sequence joins TRBV4-1 and TRBJ1-2; no clear D gene. Between the trimmed V and J ends, which lost 0 bases and 10 bases, there was a span of 15 bases. CDR1 and CDR2 (germline): MGHRA, YSYEKL. This CDR3 spans 14 amino acids.

V gene TRBV19 combines with J gene TRBJ1-1; 7 bases line up with TRBD1. The CDR3 runs to 16 residues. Germline V gene data show CDR1 as LNHDA and CDR2 as SQIVND (reference sequence). Trimming cost V 6 bases and J 0 bases; bases outside gene matches: 10. The DNA for the CDR3 is TGTGCCAGTAGCCAACGGGACAGCCCTATGAACACTGAAGCTTTCTTT. Its translation is CASSQRDSPMNTEAFF.

This sequence joins TRBV5-6 and TRBJ1-5; no clear D gene. Germline CDR1 and CDR2: SGHDT and YYEEEE. This CDR3 is built from 15 residues. V lost 7 bases to trimming and J lost 3 bases, with 17 bases between them. The CDR3 sequence is CASSRGLLPNQPQHF. In DNA, the CDR3 is TGTGCCAGCTCCCGAGGGTTGCTTCCCAATCAGCCCCAGCATTTT.

V is TRBV7-2 and J is TRBJ2-2; D is ambiguous. The CDR3 totals 11 residues. The germline gives CDR1 SGHTA, CDR2 FQGNSA. Trimming shortened V by 2 bases and J by 7 bases, and 2 bases separated the two germline ends. CDR3: CASSLNGELFF. CDR3 in DNA: TGTGCCAGCAGCTTAAACGGGGAGCTGTTTTTT.

This clone was seen just once. DNA of the CDR3: TGTGCCAGCAGCTCCCTCGGGGGGGCCGGGGAGACCCAGTACTTC. Residues: CASSSLGGAGETQYF. V usage is TRBV11-1 and J usage is TRBJ2-5, with TRBD2 matching 8 bases. Germline V gene sequence: CDR1 SGHAT, CDR2 FQDESV (reference sequence). The trim removed 4 bases at V and 5 bases at J, leaving 9 bases unmatched. The CDR3 runs to 15 residues.

This clone was detected only once. The rearrangement joins TRBV29-1 to TRBJ1-1; D unresolved. This CDR3 has 13 amino acids. The V end lost 4 bases, the J end lost 5 bases, and 14 bases lay between the germline ends. The germline V gene encodes CDR1 SQVTM and CDR2 ANQGSEA. The chain's CDR3 is CSVARGSDTEAFF. The CDR3 DNA follows: TGCAGCGTTGCTAGAGGCTCTGATACTGAAGCTTTCTTT.

The chain couples TRBV5-1 to TRBJ1-1; D is unresolved. This CDR3 has 14 amino acids. V lost 2 bases and J 1 base, leaving 9 bases between the germline ends. Germline loops: CDR1 SGHRS, CDR2 YFSETQ. CDR3 sequence reads: CASSLGSSNTEAFF. The CDR3 DNA reads as TGCGCCAGCAGCTTAGGAAGCTCGAACACTGAAGCTTTCTTT.

A remark on this clone: This sample includes further DNA sequences coding for the same CDR3. This rearrangement joins TRBV9 to TRBJ1-5, with TRBD1 matching 7 bases. This CDR3 is 15 amino acids long. Germline CDR1 and CDR2: SGDLS and YYNGEE. After removal of 2 bases from V and 2 bases from J, the junction contained 4 bases not matched to a gene. As DNA, the CDR3 is TGTGCCAGCAGCGTTAATGGACAGGGCAATCAGCCCCAGCATTTT. It translates to CASSVNGQGNQPQHF.

The CDR3 loop reads CASSFPGDNYGYTF. The CDR3, as DNA: TGTGCCAGCAGCTTCCCAGGGGACAACTATGGCTACACCTTC. The chain carries TRBV5-4 and TRBJ1-2, with D perhaps matching TRBD1 (6 bases). Germline CDR1 SGHNT, CDR2 YYREEE (reference sequence). V lost 2 bases and J 2 bases, leaving 10 bases between the germline ends. The CDR3 is made up of 14 amino acids.

V and J are TRBV15 and TRBJ1-6; D is unresolved. There are 14 residues in the CDR3. From germline, CDR1 is LNHNV and CDR2 YYDKDF (reference sequence). The V gene lost 1 base and the J gene lost 13 bases, with 14 bases spanning the gap. The CDR3 protein is CATSRAFGYGPLHF. The CDR3, as DNA: TGTGCCACCAGCAGAGCCTTCGGGTATGGTCCCCTCCACTTT.

The rearrangement joins TRBV7-2 to TRBJ2-4; 7 bases match TRBD1. The CDR3 runs to 19 residues. Germline CDR1 and CDR2: SGHTA and FQGNSA. V was clipped by 2 bases and J by 3 bases; unmatched bases: 16. CDR3 residues: CASSLNVGTVFLGKNIQYF. The CDR3 DNA sequence: TGTGCCAGCAGCTTAAACGTCGGGACAGTGTTTTTGGGCAAAAACATTCAGTACTTC. The full variable domain, rest sourced from reference TRBV7-2 and TRBJ2-4, is GAGVSQSPSNKVTEKGKDVELRCDPISGHTALYWYRQSLGQGLEFLIYFQGNSAPDKSGLPSDRFSAERTGGSVSTLTIQRTQQEDSAVYLCASSLNVGTVFLGKNIQYFGAGTRLSVL.

The chain has TRBV11-3 and TRBJ2-7, with TRBD2 identical over 7 bases. V trimming: 5 bases; J trimming: 2 bases; junction bases outside the gene matches: 6. Germline loops: CDR1 SGHNT, CDR2 YENEEA. The CDR3 loop spans 14 amino acids. The CDR3 DNA reads TGTGCCAGCAGCCGGACTAGTCGAGCCTACGAGCAGTACTTC. Its translation: CASSRTSRAYEQYF.

This sequence joins TRBV7-9 and TRBJ2-7; tentatively, D is TRBD1 or TRBD2 (5 bases each). The CDR3 loop spans 14 amino acids. V dropped 5 bases and J dropped 5 bases, with 16 bases sitting between them. Germline CDR1 SEHNR, CDR2 FQNEAQ (reference sequence). The CDR3 loop is CASSPSWGLNEQYF. The CDR3 DNA follows: TGTGCCAGCAGCCCTAGCTGGGGCCTCAACGAGCAGTACTTC. Drawing the rest from reference TRBV7-9 and TRBJ2-7, the complete variable domain is DTGVSQNPRHKITKRGQNVTFRCDPISEHNRLYWYRQTLGQGPEFLTYFQNEAQLEKSRLLSDRFSAERPKGSFSTLEIQRTEQGDSAMYLCASSPSWGLNEQYFGPGTRLTVT.

This sequence joins TRBV5-5 and TRBJ1-1; D unresolved. The CDR3 totals 14 residues. Germline values: CDR1 SGHKS, CDR2 YYEKEE (reference sequence). Trimming took 3 bases from V and 0 from J, leaving 9 bases between them. As DNA, the CDR3 is TGTGCCAGCAGCTCGGGCCTTTTGAACACTGAAGCTTTCTTT. Translation: CASSSGLLNTEAFF. The full variable domain, with the rest looked up from reference TRBV5-5 and TRBJ1-1, is DAGVTQSPTHLIKTRGQQVTLRCSPISGHKSVSWYQQVLGQGPQFIFQYYEKEERGRGNFPDRFSARQFPNYSSELNVNALLLGDSALYLCASSSGLLNTEAFFGQGTRLTVV.

V gene TRBV10-1 combines with J gene TRBJ2-3, with D uncertain. The CDR3 runs to 12 residues. V was cut by 5 bases and J by 0 bases, with 3 bases left in between. From germline, CDR1 is WNHNN and CDR2 SYGVQD (reference sequence). The CDR3 spells CASSPSTDTQYF. In DNA, the CDR3 is TGCGCCAGCAGTCCTAGCACAGATACGCAGTATTTT.